These 3 T cell receptor beta chains originate from one sample sequenced in a study of technical replicates of blood from several donors. Repertoires were generated with immunoSEQ multiplex PCR, while TCRdb's copy carries only in-frame clones and drops some. The sample comprises more than 15,000 clones, roughly nine tenths of which are singletons, and about 11% rests with the top ten. Sequencing used PBMCs. These receptors were collected from a human donor in good health.

The count of this clone is one. The chain employs TRBV27 and TRBJ2-7; D may be TRBD1 (6 bases). The germline V and J ends were trimmed by 2 bases and 2 bases, with 7 bases remaining between them. CDR3 length: 13 residues. CDR1 MNHEY and CDR2 SMNVEV come from the germline V gene (reference sequence). CDR3 nucleotide sequence: TGTGCCAGCAGTTTAAGGACAGCCTACGAGCAGTACTTC. Amino acids: CASSLRTAYEQYF.

The V call is TRBV19, the J call TRBJ1-5; D uncertain. CDR1 and CDR2 (germline): LNHDA, SQIVND (reference sequence). V was cut by 4 bases and J by 2 bases, with 15 bases left in between. The CDR3 is made up of 16 amino acids. CDR3 amino acids: CASSSPRERRNQPQHF. The CDR3 nucleotides are TGTGCCAGTAGTAGCCCGCGTGAGCGCCGCAATCAGCCCCAGCATTTT.

The chain recombines TRBV19 with TRBJ2-1, with TRBD2 matching over 10 bases. Trimming removed 4 bases from V and 2 bases from J; junction bases left unmatched: 8. CDR3 length: 17 residues. The germline gives CDR1 LNHDA, CDR2 SQIVND (reference sequence). CDR3 residues: CASSTISGRLTYNEQFF. The CDR3 nucleotides are TGTGCCAGTAGTACAATTAGCGGGAGGTTAACCTACAATGAGCAGTTCTTC.